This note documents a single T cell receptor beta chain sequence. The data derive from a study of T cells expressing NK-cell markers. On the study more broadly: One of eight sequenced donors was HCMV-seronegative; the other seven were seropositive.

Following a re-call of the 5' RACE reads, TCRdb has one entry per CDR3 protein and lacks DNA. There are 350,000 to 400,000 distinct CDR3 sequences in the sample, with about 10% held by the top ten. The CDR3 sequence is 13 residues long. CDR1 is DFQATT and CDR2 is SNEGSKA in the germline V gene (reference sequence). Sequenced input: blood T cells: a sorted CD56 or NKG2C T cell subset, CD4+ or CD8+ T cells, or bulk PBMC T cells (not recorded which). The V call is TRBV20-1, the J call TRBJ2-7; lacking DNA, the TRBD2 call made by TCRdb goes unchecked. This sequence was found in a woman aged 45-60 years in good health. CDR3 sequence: CSAPLLAGDEQYF.